This T cell receptor beta chain stems from a study of T-cell reconstitution after alpha-beta-depleted transplantation in children. This clonotype was counted a single time. What it binds is not known. A clone one base away is much larger, so this may be a read error. This sample's TCRbeta library carried unique molecular identifier barcodes. TCRdb fed the PCR reads into MiXCR, producing one record per CDR3 protein. Of around 190,000 distinct CDR3 sequences listed, approximately 6.9% are singletons. The CDR3 loop spans 18 amino acids. The germline V gene has CDR1 SNHLY and CDR2 FYNNEI. Findings and caveats of the study: T-cell numbers and diversity, one year after transplant, stemmed largely from T cells that were newly produced. Surviving recipient T cells and thymic progenitors underlay high day-60 TCRbeta diversity in some patients. By about two months after transplant, alpha-beta T cells reportedly arose from several hundred graft clones that had expanded.

This rearrangement joins TRBV2 to TRBJ2-1; 9 bases match TRBD2. Sequenced here: PBMCs, sampled before TCRalphabeta/CD19-depleted stem cell transplant. The source is a boy aged 2-15 years with acute lymphoblastic leukemia, due to receive a stem cell transplant. The CDR3 coding sequence is TGTGCCTGCAGTTTCGGGCTAGCGGGGTCTAGCTCCTACAATGAGCAGTTCTTC. Amino acid sequence: CACSFGLAGSSSYNEQFF.